This entry concerns a single TCR beta chain. The CDR3 extends over 11 amino acids. The V gene lost 6 bases and the J gene lost 5 bases, with 7 bases spanning the gap. The germline CDR1 and CDR2 sequences are SEHNR and FQNEAQ (reference sequence). This specimen comes from a study of blood T cell repertoires in COVID-19. Repertoires were generated with immunoSEQ multiplex PCR, while TCRdb's copy carries only in-frame clones and drops some. The sample holds about 270,000 clones, about 87% seen once. Participants' own reports of clinical history determined their cohort assignment. The sample was PBMCs or T cells enriched from blood (not recorded which). This TCR was recovered from a woman aged 25 to 39 with acute COVID-19. This rearrangement joins TRBV7-9 to TRBJ1-1, with no clear D. CDR3 in amino acids: CASSGQTEAFF. CDR3 nucleotides: TGTGCCAGCAGTGGGCAGACTGAAGCTTTCTTT.